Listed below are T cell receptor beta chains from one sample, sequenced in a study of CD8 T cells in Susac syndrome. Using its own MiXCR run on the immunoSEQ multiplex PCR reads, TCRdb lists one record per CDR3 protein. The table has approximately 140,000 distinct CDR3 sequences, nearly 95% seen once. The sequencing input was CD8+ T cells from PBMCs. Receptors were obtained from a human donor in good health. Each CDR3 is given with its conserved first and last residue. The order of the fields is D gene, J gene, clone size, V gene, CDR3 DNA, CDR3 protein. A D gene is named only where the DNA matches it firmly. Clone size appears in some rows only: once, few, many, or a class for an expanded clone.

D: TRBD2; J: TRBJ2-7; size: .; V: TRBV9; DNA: TGTGCCAGCAGCGCCGACGGGAGGGCCGTGGACGAGCAGTACTTC; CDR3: CASSADGRAVDEQYF
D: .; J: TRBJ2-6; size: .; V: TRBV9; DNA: TGTGCCAGCAGGGAGGAAGAAAGTGGGGCCAACGTCCTGACTTTC; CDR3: CASREEESGANVLTF
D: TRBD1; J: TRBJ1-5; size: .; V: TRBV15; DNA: TGTGCCACCGGGGACAGGGGTTGGATCAATCAGCCCCAGCATTTT; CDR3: CATGDRGWINQPQHF
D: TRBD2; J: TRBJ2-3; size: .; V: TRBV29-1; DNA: TGCAGCGTTGATGATGGCGGGAGGGCCGTTACTACAGATACGCAGTATTTT; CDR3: CSVDDGGRAVTTDTQYF
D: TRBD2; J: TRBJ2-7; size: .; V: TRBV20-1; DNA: TGCAGTGCTAGACCCGGGACTAGCTACGAGCAGTACTTC; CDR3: CSARPGTSYEQYF
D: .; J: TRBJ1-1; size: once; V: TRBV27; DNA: TGTGCCAGCAGTTTGGCGGGAGGGAACACTGAAGCTTTCTTT; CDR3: CASSLAGGNTEAFF
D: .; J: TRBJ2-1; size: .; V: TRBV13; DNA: TGTGCCGTCAACCTGAGGGGCGGTCCCCCCGGGAATGAGCAGTTCTTC; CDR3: CAVNLRGGPPGNEQFF
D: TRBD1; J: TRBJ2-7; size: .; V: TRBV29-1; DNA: TGCAGCGTTGAACTACGGGACAGGCCCCTCTACGAGCAGTACTTC; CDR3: CSVELRDRPLYEQYF
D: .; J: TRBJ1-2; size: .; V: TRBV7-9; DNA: TGTGCCAGCATCCCCGGAGGTGGCTACACCTTC; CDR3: CASIPGGGYTF
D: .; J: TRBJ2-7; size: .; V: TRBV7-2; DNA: TGTGCCAGCAGCTTCGGGTCCAACTACGAGCAGTACTTC; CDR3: CASSFGSNYEQYF
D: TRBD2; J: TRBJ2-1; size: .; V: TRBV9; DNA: TGTGCCAGCAGCATTGGGACTAGCGGAAGCTCCTACAATGAGCAGTTCTTC; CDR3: CASSIGTSGSSYNEQFF
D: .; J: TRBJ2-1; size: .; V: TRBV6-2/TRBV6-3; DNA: TGTGCCAGCAGTTACGCTTTCCTCGGTAAGAGTGAGCAGTTCTTC; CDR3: CASSYAFLGKSEQFF
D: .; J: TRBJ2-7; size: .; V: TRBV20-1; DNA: TGCAGTGCTAGAGAATCTCTGACCTCCTACGAGCAGTACTTC; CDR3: CSARESLTSYEQYF
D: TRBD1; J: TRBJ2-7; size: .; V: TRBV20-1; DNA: TGCAGTGCAGCTCACAGGGGCCGTCGTTCCTACGAGCAGTACTTC; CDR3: CSAAHRGRRSYEQYF
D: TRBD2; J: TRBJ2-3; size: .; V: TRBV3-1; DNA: TGTGCCAGCACCCCGGGACTAGCGGACCTCACAGATACGCAGTATTTT; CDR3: CASTPGLADLTDTQYF
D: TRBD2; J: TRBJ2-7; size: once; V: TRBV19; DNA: TGTGCCAGTAGCTACGGGACTAGCGGGAGGTTTTACGAGCAGTACTTC; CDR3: CASSYGTSGRFYEQYF
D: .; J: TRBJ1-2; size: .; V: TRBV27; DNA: TGTGCCAGCAGTTTATCGATCGGGGACACGGTCTATGGCTACACCTTC; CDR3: CASSLSIGDTVYGYTF
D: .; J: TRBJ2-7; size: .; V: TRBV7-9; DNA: TGTGCCAGCAGCCCCGACTCTAAAACCTACGAGCAGTACTTC; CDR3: CASSPDSKTYEQYF
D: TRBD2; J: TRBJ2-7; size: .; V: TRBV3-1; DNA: TGTGCCAGCAGCCATACTTCGACTAGCGGCCACGAGCAGTACTTC; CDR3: CASSHTSTSGHEQYF
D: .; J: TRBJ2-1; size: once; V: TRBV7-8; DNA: TGTGCCAGCAGCTTTCGATCTGAGCAGTTCTTC; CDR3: CASSFRSEQFF
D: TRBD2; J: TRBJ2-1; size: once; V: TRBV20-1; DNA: TGCAGTGCTAGAGACCCAGCGGGGAACAATGAGCAGTTCTTC; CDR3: CSARDPAGNNEQFF
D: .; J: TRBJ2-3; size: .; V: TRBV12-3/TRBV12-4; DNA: TGTGCCAGCAGTGTGACACTACGGGCAGATACGCAGTATTTT; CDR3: CASSVTLRADTQYF
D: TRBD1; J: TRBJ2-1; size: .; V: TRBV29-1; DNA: TGCAGCGTTGGGGACAGGGGTGACCTAAACCACTTTAATGAGCAGTTCTTC; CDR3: CSVGDRGDLNHFNEQFF
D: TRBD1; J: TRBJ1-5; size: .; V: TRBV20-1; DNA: TGCAGTGCCATCGGGGGACAGGGATGGGATGGCAATCAGCCCCAGCATTTT; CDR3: CSAIGGQGWDGNQPQHF